The next 9 T cell receptor beta chains were all read from a single sample in a study of CD8+ T cells in alopecia areata. It was cDNA, reverse transcribed from extracted RNA, that served as the sequencing template. Sequencing was performed with immunoSEQ multiplex PCR; in TCRdb, only in-frame clones are kept and a portion is missing. There are some 120,000 clones in the sample, none observed a single time. Sequencing input: lesional skin. The receptors stem from a C3H/HeJ mouse with alopecia areata. This strain has MHC haplotype H2-k.

With respect to this clone: The germline and genes are mouse ones. The CDR3 here is CASSDDDDSSDYTF. CDR3 DNA, as far as it was read: TGTGCCAGCAGTGATGACGACGACAGCTCC. The chain joins TRBV13-3 to TRBJ1-2; D perhaps matches TRBD1 (5 bases). The read ends 4 residues before the CDR3 terminus; that terminus is restored from the germline J gene. Germline lookup yields CDR1 NNHDY and CDR2 SYVADS. Between the trimmed V and J ends, which lost 0 bases and 4 bases, there was a span of 10 bases. The CDR3 is 14 residues long.

A remark on this clone: The gene names here belong to mouse. The missing CDR3 end, 4 residues past where the read stops, is filled in from the germline J gene. The chain has TRBV13-3 and TRBJ2-1; 12 bases map to TRBD2. There are 14 residues in the CDR3. Looked up from germline, CDR1 is NNHDY and CDR2 is SYVADS. CDR3 DNA (partial): TGTGCCAGCAGTGGACTGGGGGGGCCGGCT. This encodes CASSGLGGPA. The complete CDR3 protein is CASSGLGGPAEQFF.

This clone showed up just a few times. Genes here carry mouse names. The covered CDR3 bases are TGTGCCAGCAGTGCCCGGGACTGGGCTAGTGCAGAA. Its translation: CASSARDWASAE. The entire CDR3 sequence reads CASSARDWASAETLYF. This sequence joins TRBV13-3 and TRBJ2-3, with 9 positions matching TRBD2. The missing CDR3 end, 4 residues past where the read stops, is filled in from the germline J gene. Per the germline V gene, CDR1 is NNHDY and CDR2 is SYVADS. This CDR3 contains 16 residues. With 3 bases clipped from V and 0 bases from J, the junction kept 5 bases outside the gene matches.

As to this clone: Germline and genes here are mouse. The DNA ends 4 residues before the CDR3 does, and the rest of the CDR3 is filled in from the germline J gene. The V and J genes are TRBV13-3 and TRBJ2-1, with TRBD1 matching 7 bases. The junction had 5 bases not matched to a gene; V was cut back by 2 bases and J by 3 bases. This CDR3 comprises 15 residues. In germline, CDR1 is NNHDY, CDR2 SYVADS. The CDR3 sequence: CASSESRDSYAEQFF. The DNA read from the CDR3 is TGTGCCAGCAGTGAGAGCCGGGACAGCTATGCT.

Worth noting for this clone: At residue 11, the TCRdb protein and translated DNA are inconsistent; the protein given comes from the DNA. Gene names follow the mouse nomenclature. The DNA ends 3 residues before the CDR3 does, and the rest of the CDR3 is filled in from the germline J gene. The chain uses TRBV19 and TRBJ1-3; D may be TRBD1 (6 bases). CDR1 is FNHDT, CDR2 SITEND, per germline (reference sequence). The CDR3 consists of 14 residues. The V end lost 8 bases, the J end lost 0 bases, and 12 bases lay between the germline ends. The CDR3: CASLGTHSGNTLYF. Incomplete CDR3 DNA: TGTGCCAGTCTCGGGACACATTCTGGAAATACG.

This clone was counted a few times. These gene names are mouse names. The read ends 4 residues early relative to the CDR3; the germline J gene fills the gap. The chain employs TRBV17 and TRBJ2-5; 10 bases fit TRBD2. This CDR3 is 16 amino acids long. Germline V gene lookup returns CDR1 MNHDT and CDR2 YYDKIL. CDR3 bases read: TGTGCTAGCAGTAGAGATTTAGACTGGGGGGAAGAC. The encoded protein is CASSRDLDWGED. The complete CDR3 sequence is CASSRDLDWGEDTQYF.

This clone showed up just a few times. Mouse names are used for the genes. The CDR3 end lies 4 residues beyond the end of the read and is filled in from the germline J gene. This chain uses TRBV13-3 with TRBJ2-5; TRBD2 agrees at 12 bases. In germline, CDR1 is NNHDY, CDR2 SYVADS. The CDR3 has 15 residues. The DNA read from the CDR3 is TGTGCCAGCAGACCCGACTGGGGGGGCGCGGAC. Encoded protein: CASRPDWGGAD. The entire CDR3 protein reads CASRPDWGGADTQYF. Full variable domain (missing parts from reference TRBV13-3 and TRBJ2-5): EAAVTQSPRSKVAVTGGKVTLSCHQTNNHDYMYWYRQDTGHGLRLIHYSYVADSTEKGDIPDGYKASRPSQENFSLILELASLSQTAVYFCASRPDWGGADTQYFGPGTRLLVL.

A word on this clone: Here the gene names and germline are mouse. The CDR3 end is not reached by the read, which stops 4 residues before it; the germline J gene fills it in. The chain is built from TRBV19 and TRBJ2-1; D unresolved. CDR1 and CDR2 from the germline V gene are FNHDT and SITEND (reference sequence). The CDR3 contains 14 residues. V lost 2 bases, J lost 2 bases, and 8 bases lay in between. Incomplete CDR3 DNA: TGTGCCAGCAGTATTACCACAGACTATGCT. This codes for CASSITTDYA. The entire CDR3 protein reads CASSITTDYAEQFF.

There are a few counts of this clone. The gene names here belong to mouse. The sequenced fragment ends 4 residues before the CDR3 boundary, so the rest is inferred from the germline J gene. The chain links TRBV1 to TRBJ1-2; 9 bases agree with TRBD1. The CDR3 length is 15 residues. The V and J ends lost 3 bases and 4 bases, in that order; junction bases with no gene match: 6. The germline V gene has CDR1 NSQYPW and CDR2 LRSPGD (reference sequence). CDR3 amino acids: CTCSAQQGASSDYTF. CDR3 DNA (partial): TGCACCTGCAGTGCGCAACAGGGGGCCAGCTCC.